These T cell receptor beta chains were read from a single sample in a study of PD-1 blockade in classical Hodgkin lymphoma. This table comes from immunoSEQ multiplex PCR, and its TCRdb copy is limited to in-frame clones, with some not included. The sample yields fewer than 30,000 clones, roughly four fifths seen once. The sequences come from CD4+ T cells from blood, collected before the fourth cycle of nivolumab. These receptors were obtained from a human donor with classical Hodgkin lymphoma. The CDR3 runs from the conserved cysteine through the conserved F or W. A D gene is named only where the DNA matches it firmly. Rows may omit the clone size; those that give it use once, few, many or a size class.

j_call	v_call	clone_size	d_call	cdr3_nt	cdr3_aa
TRBJ1-3	TRBV18	-	-	TGTGCCAGCTCACCAAAAGGAGCTGCGCCCTCTGGAAACACCATATATTTT	CASSPKGAAPSGNTIYF
TRBJ2-7	TRBV27	few	TRBD1	TGTGCCAGCAGTTTATGGGACAGAACCTACGAGCAGTACTTC	CASSLWDRTYEQYF
TRBJ2-5	TRBV19	-	TRBD1	TGTGCCAGTAGTACCCAGGGGGCTACCGAGACCCAGTACTTC	CASSTQGATETQYF
TRBJ2-5	TRBV5-1	-	-	TGCGCCAGCAGCTTAGTCCAGGGCTGGGAGACCCAGTACTTC	CASSLVQGWETQYF
TRBJ1-1	TRBV19	-	-	TGTGCCAGTAGTATAGGTAGAACGGAAGGAGCTTTCTTT	CASSIGRTEGAFF
TRBJ1-3	TRBV6-6	-	-	TGTGCCAGCAGTTACTGGTCTGGAAACACCATATATTTT	CASSYWSGNTIYF
TRBJ2-2	TRBV7-8	once	-	TGTGCCAGCACCCCGCCCTGGGGGGCGACCGGGGAGCTGTTTTTT	CASTPPWGATGELFF
TRBJ1-5	TRBV18	few	TRBD1	TGTGCCAGCTCACCCCTTGGACAGGTCAATCAGCCCCAGCATTTT	CASSPLGQVNQPQHF
TRBJ2-7	TRBV12-5	once	-	TGTGCTAGTGCCCCTCAGATAGGGTTCGAGCAGTACTTC	CASAPQIGFEQYF
TRBJ2-1	TRBV6-1	-	-	TGTGCCAGCAGTGAAGGGCGGGGATCCTACAATGAGCAGTTCTTC	CASSEGRGSYNEQFF
TRBJ1-1	TRBV10-3	-	-	TGTGCCATCAGTGAGTTAGAGAACACTGAAGCTTTCTTT	CAISELENTEAFF
TRBJ2-1	TRBV27	-	TRBD1	TGTGCCAGCAGTGAAGACAGGGGGAGCTCCTACAATGAGCAGTTCTTC	CASSEDRGSSYNEQFF
TRBJ2-7	TRBV6-5	few	-	TGTGCCAGCGATTGGGGCGCTATCTTCCACGAGCAGTACTTC	CASDWGAIFHEQYF
TRBJ2-7	TRBV25-1	-	TRBD1	TGTGCCAGCAGTGATCCGGGACAGGGACACTACGAGCAGTACTTC	CASSDPGQGHYEQYF
TRBJ2-7	TRBV6-5	-	-	TGTGCCAGCAGTTACTCGCGGGTCGGGGCCTCCTACGAGCAGTACTTC	CASSYSRVGASYEQYF
TRBJ1-5	TRBV7-9	-	-	TGTGCCAGCAGCCCCCGAGCAGGGCAGCCCCAGCATTTT	CASSPRAGQPQHF
TRBJ1-2	TRBV2	-	TRBD1	TGTGCCAGCACTTGGGACAGGACAGACTATGGCTACACCTTC	CASTWDRTDYGYTF
TRBJ1-2	TRBV7-2	-	-	TGTGCCAGCAACGCCGGAGGTGGGGCCTCGGATGGCTACACCTTC	CASNAGGGASDGYTF
TRBJ2-1	TRBV10-3	-	-	TGTGCCATCCGGGGGACAGACGACAATGAGCAGTTCTTC	CAIRGTDDNEQFF
TRBJ1-1	TRBV4-1	-	-	TGCGCCAGCAGCCAAGGGCGGGAGCCCACTGAAGCTTTCTTT	CASSQGREPTEAFF
TRBJ2-3	TRBV7-2	-	-	TGTGCCAGCAGCTTAGACGGAGATACGCAGTATTTT	CASSLDGDTQYF
TRBJ2-1	TRBV19	-	-	TGTGCCAGTAGTATACAAGGAAGGGCCAATGAGCAGTTCTTC	CASSIQGRANEQFF
TRBJ2-7	TRBV7-9	-	TRBD1	TGTGCCAGCAGCCCCCCCCCGACAGGGGGCTACGAGCAGTACTTC	CASSPPPTGGYEQYF
TRBJ1-1	TRBV6-5	-	TRBD1	TGTGCCAGCAGTACGGGACAGGGGGCTGAAGCTTTCTTT	CASSTGQGAEAFF
TRBJ2-3	TRBV4-3	-	TRBD2	TGCGCCAGCAGCCAAGAAACCTCCGGACTAGCGATACCAGATACGCAGTATTTT	CASSQETSGLAIPDTQYF
TRBJ1-1	TRBV12-5	medium-sized	-	TGTGCTAGTGCCGTACTTCGGGTCACTGAAGCTTTCTTT	CASAVLRVTEAFF
TRBJ1-1	TRBV7-3	few	-	TGTGCCAGCAGCCAATTTGAGGGGACTGAAGCTTTCTTT	CASSQFEGTEAFF
TRBJ1-5	TRBV27	-	TRBD1	TGTGCCAGCAGTCCGTACGGACAGGCCTGGCAGCCCCAGCATTTT	CASSPYGQAWQPQHF
TRBJ1-6	TRBV18	-	-	TGTGCCAGCTCACCAGCGGGCGGTGATTCACCCCTCCACTTT	CASSPAGGDSPLHF
TRBJ2-3	TRBV9	once	TRBD2	TGTGCCAGCAGCGTTGGGACTAGCGGGATTGATACGCAGTATTTT	CASSVGTSGIDTQYF
TRBJ1-5	TRBV5-6	-	-	TGTGCCAGCAGCTTGCGGACAGATTTTAGCAATCAGCCCCAGCATTTT	CASSLRTDFSNQPQHF
TRBJ2-7	TRBV29-1	-	-	TGCAGCGCCTTTGACACTCCCTACGAGCAGTACTTC	CSAFDTPYEQYF
TRBJ2-5	TRBV19	-	TRBD1	TGTGCCAGTAGTACCACCGGGACAGGGGGCGCAGAGACCCAGTACTTC	CASSTTGTGGAETQYF
TRBJ1-1	TRBV6-5	-	-	TGTGCCAGCAGTTACTCGGTTACTTGGACTGAAGCTTTCTTT	CASSYSVTWTEAFF
TRBJ2-2	TRBV19	few	-	TGTGCCAGTAGCATCTCGGATTCTACCGGGGAGCTGTTTTTT	CASSISDSTGELFF
TRBJ2-1	TRBV7-3	-	-	TGTGCCAGCAGCTCTCGAGGAGGTGGGAATTACAATGAGCAGTTCTTC	CASSSRGGGNYNEQFF
TRBJ2-7	TRBV7-5	-	-	TGTGCCAGAAGCTTAGTTCCACGTACCGACTACGAGCAGTACTTC	CARSLVPRTDYEQYF
TRBJ1-2	TRBV6-5	-	TRBD1	TGTGCCAGCAGTAGAAACAGGGGTACGGGTGGCTACACCTTC	CASSRNRGTGGYTF
TRBJ2-2	TRBV21-1	few	-	TGTGCCAGCGCGACCGCGCAGTGGAACACCGGGGAGCTGTTTTTT	CASATAQWNTGELFF
TRBJ1-5	TRBV4-1	few	-	TGCGCCAGCAGCCAAGATGTAACAGGGAATCAGCCCCAGCATTTT	CASSQDVTGNQPQHF
TRBJ2-5	TRBV5-1	once	-	TGCGCCAGCACCGGGACAAACCAAGAGACCCAGTACTTC	CASTGTNQETQYF
TRBJ1-2	TRBV7-2	once	-	TGTGCCAGCAGCTTAGGGGGAGGGAACTATGGCTACACCTTC	CASSLGGGNYGYTF
TRBJ1-1	TRBV7-9	-	-	TGTGCCAGCAGCTCCTCGGGGGGGGTCACTGAAGCTTTCTTT	CASSSSGGVTEAFF
TRBJ2-2	TRBV19	once	-	TGTGCCAGTAAATGGTCTGCAAACACCGGGGAGCTGTTTTTT	CASKWSANTGELFF
TRBJ2-5	TRBV14	-	-	TGTGCCAGCAGCCAAGATTATCGTTCAGGGGCCCAGTACTTC	CASSQDYRSGAQYF
TRBJ2-5	TRBV11-2	-	-	TGTGCCAGCAGCTTTGGTGCTCAAGAGACCCAGTACTTC	CASSFGAQETQYF
TRBJ1-1	TRBV29-1	-	-	TGCAGCGTTGGTTTACAGGTGAACACTGAAGCTTTCTTT	CSVGLQVNTEAFF
TRBJ2-3	TRBV30	-	-	TGTGCCTGGAGTGTGGGGGTCGGAGGGGGCACAGATACGCAGTATTTT	CAWSVGVGGGTDTQYF
TRBJ1-5	TRBV10-3	-	TRBD1	TGTGCCATCAGTGGGGACAGGGCCGGTCAGCCCCAGCATTTT	CAISGDRAGQPQHF
TRBJ2-3	TRBV11-2	-	TRBD2	TGTGCCAGCACCCTCCGGGGCGGGAGGACAGATACGCAGTATTTT	CASTLRGGRTDTQYF
TRBJ2-2	TRBV28	once	-	TGTGCCAGCAGTTTATACGGCAGGCCGCGGTGGGAGCTGTTTTTT	CASSLYGRPRWELFF
TRBJ2-5	TRBV9	-	-	TGTGCCAGCAGCACGCCCGCGGGACACCAAGAGACCCAGTACTTC	CASSTPAGHQETQYF
TRBJ1-2	TRBV18	-	-	TGTGCCAGCTCACCCAACTGGTTTCGGGGGCCCGGCCGGGATGGCTACACCTTC	CASSPNWFRGPGRDGYTF
TRBJ2-3	TRBV18	-	TRBD1	TGTGCCAGCTCCTCCGAGGGGGCAGGACTCACAGATACGCAGTATTTT	CASSSEGAGLTDTQYF
TRBJ1-1	TRBV6-1	-	TRBD1	TGTGCCAGCAGTGAGGGACAGCTATTGCGAGCTTTCTTT	CASSEGQLLRAFF
TRBJ2-2	TRBV6-5	-	-	TGTGCCAGCAGTATCCGGACTCCGAACACCGGGGAGCTGTTTTTT	CASSIRTPNTGELFF
TRBJ2-3	TRBV28	-	-	TGTGCCAGCGGGACCTTCGTACCAGATACGCAGTATTTT	CASGTFVPDTQYF
TRBJ1-5	TRBV19	-	TRBD1	TGTGCCAGTACGCCCATCGGGACAGGGGCCAATCAGCCCCAGCATTTT	CASTPIGTGANQPQHF